This entry describes one T cell receptor (beta chain). Its antigen is unknown. The entry originates in a study of OX40 agonist ivuxolimab in advanced cancers. Overall study: The patients' treatment was ivuxolimab, an agonistic anti-OX40 (CD134) antibody.

Produced via immunoSEQ multiplex PCR; TCRdb's table is partial and in-frame only. The sample consists of tens of thousands of clones, 77% of them appearing once. The trim removed 5 bases at V and 2 bases at J, leaving 9 bases unmatched. The CDR3 extends over 16 amino acids. CDR1 MDHEN and CDR2 SYDVKM come from the germline V gene. Study-level points and caveats: Antigens targeted by the expanded peripheral T cells were not determined. Expanded clones were, on average, more numerous among CD8+ T cells than CD4+.

Patients were ineligible given autoimmune disease history or systemic immunosuppression. Material: CD4+ or CD8+ T cells sorted from blood, obtained in a trial of the OX40 agonist ivuxolimab. This clonotype originated in an adult with an advanced solid tumor such as melanoma, head and neck, liver or kidney cancer. The rearrangement links TRBV28 to TRBJ1-3; the match to TRBD1 covers 7 bases. The CDR3: CASSTDRQGAGNTIYF. Written as DNA, the CDR3 is TGTGCCAGCAGTACCGATCGACAGGGTGCTGGAAACACCATATATTTT.